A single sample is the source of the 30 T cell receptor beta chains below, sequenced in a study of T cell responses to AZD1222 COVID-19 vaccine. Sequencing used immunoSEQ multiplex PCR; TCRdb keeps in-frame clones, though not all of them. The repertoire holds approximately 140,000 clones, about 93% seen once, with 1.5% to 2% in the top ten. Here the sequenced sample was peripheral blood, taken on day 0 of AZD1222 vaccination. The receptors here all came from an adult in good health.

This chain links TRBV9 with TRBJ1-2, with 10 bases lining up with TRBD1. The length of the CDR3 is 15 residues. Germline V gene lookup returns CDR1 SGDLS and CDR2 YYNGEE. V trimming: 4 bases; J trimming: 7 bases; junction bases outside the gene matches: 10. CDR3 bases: TGTGCCAGCAGCCTACGGGACAGGGGATCGGGTGGCTACACCTTC. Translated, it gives CASSLRDRGSGGYTF.

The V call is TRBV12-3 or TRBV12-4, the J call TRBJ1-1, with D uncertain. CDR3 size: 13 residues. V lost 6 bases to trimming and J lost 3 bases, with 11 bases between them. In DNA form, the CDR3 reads TGTGCCAGCAGGGGAGGGTTAGACACTGAAGCTTTCTTT. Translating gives CASRGGLDTEAFF.

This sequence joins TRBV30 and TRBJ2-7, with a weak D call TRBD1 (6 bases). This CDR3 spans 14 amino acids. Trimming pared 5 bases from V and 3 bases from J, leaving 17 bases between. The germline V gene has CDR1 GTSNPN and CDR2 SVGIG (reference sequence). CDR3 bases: TGTGCCTGGCCAGAGAGAGGGGGACACTACGAGCAGTACTTC. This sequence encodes CAWPERGGHYEQYF.

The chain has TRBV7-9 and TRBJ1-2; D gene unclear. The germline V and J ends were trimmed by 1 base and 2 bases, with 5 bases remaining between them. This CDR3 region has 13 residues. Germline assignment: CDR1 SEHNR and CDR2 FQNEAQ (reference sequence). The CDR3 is CASSLGENYGYTF. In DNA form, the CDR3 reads TGTGCCAGCAGCTTAGGGGAGAACTATGGCTACACCTTC.

The CDR3 spells CASSPMGQNGYTF. The CDR3 DNA sequence: TGTGCCAGCTCACCAATGGGACAGAATGGCTACACCTTC. The rearrangement joins TRBV18 to TRBJ1-2, with 7 bases matching TRBD1. J lost 6 bases, V lost 2 bases, and 3 bases had no gene match. CDR3 size: 13 residues. Germline V lookup: CDR1 KGHSH, CDR2 LQKENI.

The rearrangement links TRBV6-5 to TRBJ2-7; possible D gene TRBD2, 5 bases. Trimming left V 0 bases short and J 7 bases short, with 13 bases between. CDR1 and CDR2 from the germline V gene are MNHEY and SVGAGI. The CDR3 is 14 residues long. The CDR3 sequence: CASSYSENSGEQYF. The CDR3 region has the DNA TGTGCCAGCAGTTACTCGGAAAACTCGGGAGAGCAGTACTTC.

This chain's CDR3 is CASSRGGTGELFF. The CDR3 bases are TGTGCCAGCAGTCGAGGGGGGACCGGGGAGCTGTTTTTT. V and J are TRBV13 and TRBJ2-2, with D possibly called TRBD1 or TRBD2 (6 bases each). The CDR3 has 13 residues. Germline lookup yields CDR1 PRHDT and CDR2 FYEKMQ (reference sequence). V dropped 6 bases and J dropped 5 bases, with 10 bases sitting between them.

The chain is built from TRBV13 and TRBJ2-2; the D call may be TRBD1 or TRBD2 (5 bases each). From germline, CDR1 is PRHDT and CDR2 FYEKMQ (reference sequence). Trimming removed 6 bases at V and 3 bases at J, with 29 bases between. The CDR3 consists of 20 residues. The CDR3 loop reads CASSLFRDVATTTHTGELFF. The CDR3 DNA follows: TGTGCCAGCAGTTTATTCCGGGACGTAGCAACTACAACGCACACCGGGGAGCTGTTTTTT.

The CDR3 coding sequence is TGTGCCAGCAGGACCTACGGGCACGAAAAACTGTTTTTT. This codes for CASRTYGHEKLFF. The chain is built from TRBV6-5 and TRBJ1-4; D unresolved. This CDR3 contains 13 residues. The V gene lost 6 bases and the J gene lost 8 bases, with 13 bases spanning the gap. The V gene's germline CDR1 is MNHEY and CDR2 SVGAGI.

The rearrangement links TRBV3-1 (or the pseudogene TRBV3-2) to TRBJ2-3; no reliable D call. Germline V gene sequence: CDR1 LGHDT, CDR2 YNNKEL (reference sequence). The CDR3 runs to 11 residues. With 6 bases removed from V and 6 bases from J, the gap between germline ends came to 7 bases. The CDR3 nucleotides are TGTGCCAGCAGTCTGGCTGATACGCAGTATTTT. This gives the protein CASSLADTQYF.

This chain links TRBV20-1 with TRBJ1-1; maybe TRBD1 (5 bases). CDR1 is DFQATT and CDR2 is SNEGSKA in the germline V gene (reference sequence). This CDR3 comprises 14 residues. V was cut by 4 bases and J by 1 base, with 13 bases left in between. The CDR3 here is CSATEGGGNTEAFF. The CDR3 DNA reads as TGCAGTGCTACTGAGGGTGGGGGGAACACTGAAGCTTTCTTT.

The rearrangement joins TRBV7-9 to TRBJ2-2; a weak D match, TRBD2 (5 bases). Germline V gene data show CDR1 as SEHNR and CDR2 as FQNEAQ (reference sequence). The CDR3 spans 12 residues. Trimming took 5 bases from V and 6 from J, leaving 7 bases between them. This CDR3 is CASSRLPGELFF. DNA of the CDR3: TGTGCCAGCAGCCGACTACCCGGGGAGCTGTTTTTT.

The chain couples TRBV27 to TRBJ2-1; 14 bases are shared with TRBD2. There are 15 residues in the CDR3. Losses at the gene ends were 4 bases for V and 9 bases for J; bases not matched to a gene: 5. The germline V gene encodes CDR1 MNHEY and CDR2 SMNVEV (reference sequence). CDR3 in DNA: TGTGCCAGCAGTTCGGGGACTAGCGGGAGCTCTGAGCAGTTCTTC. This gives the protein CASSSGTSGSSEQFF.

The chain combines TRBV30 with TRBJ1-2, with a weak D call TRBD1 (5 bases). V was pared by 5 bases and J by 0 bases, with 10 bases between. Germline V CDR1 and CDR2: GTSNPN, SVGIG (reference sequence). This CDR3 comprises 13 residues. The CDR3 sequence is CAWFRDPNYGYTF. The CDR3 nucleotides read TGTGCCTGGTTCCGGGACCCTAACTATGGCTACACCTTC.

This chain's CDR3 is CASSSGTGANTEAFF. CDR3 sequence (DNA): TGTGCCAGCAGCTCCGGGACAGGGGCGAACACTGAAGCTTTCTTT. The chain recombines TRBV7-3 with TRBJ1-1; the match to TRBD1 covers 10 bases. This CDR3 is 15 amino acids long. V dropped 4 bases and J dropped 1; count of bases not matched to a gene: 3. Per the germline V gene, CDR1 is SGHTA and CDR2 is FQGTGA.

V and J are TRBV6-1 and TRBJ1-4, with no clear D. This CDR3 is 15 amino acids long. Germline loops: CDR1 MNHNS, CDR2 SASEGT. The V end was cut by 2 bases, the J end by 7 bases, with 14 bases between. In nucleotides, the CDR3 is TGTGCCAGCAGTGAAATCCTCGGGGTAGTTGAAAAACTGTTTTTT. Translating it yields CASSEILGVVEKLFF.

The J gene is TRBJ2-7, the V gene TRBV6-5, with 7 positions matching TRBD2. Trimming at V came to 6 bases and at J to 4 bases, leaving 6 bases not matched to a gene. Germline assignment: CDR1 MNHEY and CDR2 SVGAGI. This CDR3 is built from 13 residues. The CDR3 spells CASSTGGGYEQYF. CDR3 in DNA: TGTGCCAGCAGCACGGGGGGAGGTTACGAGCAGTACTTC.

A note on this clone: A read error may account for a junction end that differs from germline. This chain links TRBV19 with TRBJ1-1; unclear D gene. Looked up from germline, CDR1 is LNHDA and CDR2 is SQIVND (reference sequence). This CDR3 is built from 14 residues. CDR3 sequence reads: CASSIMLQNSEAFF. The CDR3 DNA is TGTGCCAGTAGTATTATGCTGCAGAACTCTGAAGCTTTCTTT.

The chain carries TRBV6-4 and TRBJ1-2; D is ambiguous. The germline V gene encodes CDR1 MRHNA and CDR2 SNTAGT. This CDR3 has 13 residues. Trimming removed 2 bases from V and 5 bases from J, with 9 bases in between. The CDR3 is CASSDDQNYGYTF. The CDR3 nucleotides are TGTGCCAGCAGTGACGACCAGAATTATGGCTACACCTTC.

The CDR3 DNA follows: TGTGCCAGCAGCCAAGATTACGGGGCGACCAATCAGCCCCAGCATTTT. It specifies CASSQDYGATNQPQHF. The J gene is TRBJ1-5, the V gene TRBV3-1 (or the pseudogene TRBV3-2); the D gene is possibly TRBD1 (5 bases). V was trimmed by 0 bases and J by 3 bases, leaving 12 bases between them. Germline values: CDR1 LGHDT, CDR2 YNNKEL (reference sequence). The CDR3 totals 16 residues.

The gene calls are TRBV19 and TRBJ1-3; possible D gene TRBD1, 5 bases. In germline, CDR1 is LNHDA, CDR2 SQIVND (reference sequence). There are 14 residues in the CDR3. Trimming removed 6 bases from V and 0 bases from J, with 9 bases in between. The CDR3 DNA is TGTGCCAGTAGGGGACCGAGCTCTGGAAACACCATATATTTT. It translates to CASRGPSSGNTIYF.

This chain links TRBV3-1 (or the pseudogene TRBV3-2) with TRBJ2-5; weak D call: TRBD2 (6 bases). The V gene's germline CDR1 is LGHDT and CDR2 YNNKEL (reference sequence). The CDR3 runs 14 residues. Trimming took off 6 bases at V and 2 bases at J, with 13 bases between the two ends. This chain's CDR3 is CASRLGLRQETQYF. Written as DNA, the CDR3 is TGTGCCAGCAGACTGGGACTCCGGCAAGAGACCCAGTACTTC.

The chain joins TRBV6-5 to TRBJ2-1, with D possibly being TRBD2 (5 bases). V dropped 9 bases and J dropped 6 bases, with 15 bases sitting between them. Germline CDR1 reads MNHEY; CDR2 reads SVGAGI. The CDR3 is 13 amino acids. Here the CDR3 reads CASKPGLRNEQFF. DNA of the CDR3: TGTGCCAGTAAACCCGGACTGCGCAATGAGCAGTTCTTC.

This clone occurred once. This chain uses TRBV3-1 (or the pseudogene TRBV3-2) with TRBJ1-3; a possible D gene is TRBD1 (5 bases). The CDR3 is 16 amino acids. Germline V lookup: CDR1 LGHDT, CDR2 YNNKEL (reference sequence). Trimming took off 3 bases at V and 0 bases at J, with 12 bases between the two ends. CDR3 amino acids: CASSQSGPYSGNTIYF. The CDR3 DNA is TGTGCCAGCAGCCAGTCAGGGCCTTACTCTGGAAACACCATATATTTT.

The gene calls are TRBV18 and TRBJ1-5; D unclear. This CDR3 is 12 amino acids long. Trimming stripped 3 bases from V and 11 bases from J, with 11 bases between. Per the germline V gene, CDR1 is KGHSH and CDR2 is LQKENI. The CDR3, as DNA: TGTGCCAGCTCACCCTCGAGGGAGGCCCAGCATTTT. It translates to CASSPSREAQHF. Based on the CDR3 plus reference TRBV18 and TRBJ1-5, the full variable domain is NAGVMQNPRHLVRRRGQEARLRCSPMKGHSHVYWYRQLPEEGLKFMVYLQKENIIDESGMPKERFSAEFPKEGPSILRIQQVVRGDSAAYFCASSPSREAQHFGDGTRLSIL.

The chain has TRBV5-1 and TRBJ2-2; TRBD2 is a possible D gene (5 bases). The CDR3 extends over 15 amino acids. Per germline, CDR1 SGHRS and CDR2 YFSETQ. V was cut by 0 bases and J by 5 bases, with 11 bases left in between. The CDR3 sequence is CASSLVRGRTGELFF. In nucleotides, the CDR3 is TGCGCCAGCAGCTTGGTCCGGGGTCGGACCGGGGAGCTGTTTTTT.

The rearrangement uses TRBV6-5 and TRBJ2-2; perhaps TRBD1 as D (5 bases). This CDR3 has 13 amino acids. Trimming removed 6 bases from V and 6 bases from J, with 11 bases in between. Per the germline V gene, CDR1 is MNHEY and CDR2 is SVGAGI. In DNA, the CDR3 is TGTGCCAGCAGGCCAACAGGCGCCGGGGAGCTGTTTTTT. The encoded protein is CASRPTGAGELFF.

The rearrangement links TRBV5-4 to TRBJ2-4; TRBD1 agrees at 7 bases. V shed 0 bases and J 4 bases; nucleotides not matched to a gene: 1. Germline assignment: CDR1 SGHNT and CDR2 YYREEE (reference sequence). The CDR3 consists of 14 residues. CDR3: CASSLAGQKNIQYF. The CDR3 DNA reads TGTGCCAGCAGCTTGGCGGGACAGAAAAACATTCAGTACTTC.

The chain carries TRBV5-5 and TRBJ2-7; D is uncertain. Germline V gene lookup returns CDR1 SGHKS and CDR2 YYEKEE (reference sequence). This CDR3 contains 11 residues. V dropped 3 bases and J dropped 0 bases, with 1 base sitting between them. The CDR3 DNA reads TGTGCCAGCAGCTACTCCTACGAGCAGTACTTC. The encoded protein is CASSYSYEQYF.

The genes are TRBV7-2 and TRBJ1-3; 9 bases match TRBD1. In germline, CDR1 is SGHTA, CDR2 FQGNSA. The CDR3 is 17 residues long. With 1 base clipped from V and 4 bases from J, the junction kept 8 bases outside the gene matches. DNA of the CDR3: TGTGCCAGCAGCTTAGGGTACGGGACAGGGCCCGGAAACACCATATATTTT. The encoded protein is CASSLGYGTGPGNTIYF.